This passage covers 31 T cell receptor beta chains from one sample sequenced in a study of beta chain features in type 1 diabetes. Findings and limits, study-wide: Moderately but significantly shorter TCRB CDR3s were found in Type 1 diabetes patients in all four CD4+ subsets.

Which antigens these TCRs recognize remains unknown. Every bit of the isolated RNA underwent reverse transcription, so sequencing read expressed TCRB transcripts. Generated by immunoSEQ multiplex PCR, the TCRdb table keeps only in-frame clones and is missing some. The sample has over 650,000 clones, over 13% seen once; the top ten hold 0.03% to 0.04%. The sequencing sample was made of naive CD4+ T cells from blood. The receptors here all came from a man between 18 and 35 years old with type 1 diabetes.

The J gene is TRBJ2-2, the V gene TRBV28, with D maybe TRBD1 (6 bases). This CDR3 is built from 15 residues. Germline CDR1 reads MDHEN; CDR2 reads SYDVKM. V was clipped by 5 bases and J by 3 bases, with 13 bases between them. CDR3 coding DNA: TGTGCCAGCAGTGTTCTGGACAGTTACACCGGGGAGCTGTTTTTT. This gives the protein CASSVLDSYTGELFF.

With regard to this clone: This may be a read error, as it is one base from a much larger clone. The chain links TRBV5-6 to TRBJ2-5; D not resolved. Germline values: CDR1 SGHDT, CDR2 YYEEEE. V was trimmed by 3 bases and J by 0 bases, leaving 0 bases between them. The CDR3 sequence is 11 residues long. The CDR3 here is CASSYQETQYF. The CDR3, as DNA: TGTGCCAGCAGCTACCAAGAGACCCAGTACTTC.

The V and J genes are TRBV10-2 and TRBJ2-2; D is unclear. There are 16 residues in the CDR3. V was shortened by 0 bases and J by 1 base, with 9 bases between the two germline ends. Germline loops: CDR1 WSHSY, CDR2 SAAADI. DNA of the CDR3: TGCGCCAGCAGTGAGTCGAGATCCAGGAACACCGGGGAGCTGTTTTTT. Residues: CASSESRSRNTGELFF.

This clone was counted a few times. The gene calls are TRBV5-1 and TRBJ2-1; 9 bases map to TRBD2. Germline trimming cut 4 bases from V and 4 bases from J; bases unmatched to any gene: 12. CDR3 length: 17 amino acids. The germline CDR1 and CDR2 sequences are SGHRS and YFSETQ. CDR3 sequence reads: CASSQGLASSLYNEQFF. Here the CDR3 DNA reads TGCGCCAGCAGCCAAGGACTAGCGTCCTCTCTTTACAATGAGCAGTTCTTC.

This chain uses TRBV15 with TRBJ2-3; TRBD1 or TRBD2 may be the D gene (5 bases each). The CDR3 runs 13 residues. The germline V gene encodes CDR1 LNHNV and CDR2 YYDKDF (reference sequence). V was clipped by 0 bases and J by 4 bases, with 5 bases between them. For the CDR3, the DNA is TGTGCCACCAGCAGAGAGGGGGCAGATACGCAGTATTTT. Its protein product is CATSREGADTQYF.

This clone appeared a few times. The chain carries TRBV13 and TRBJ2-1; TRBD2 matches at 7 bases. Germline V gene sequence: CDR1 PRHDT, CDR2 FYEKMQ (reference sequence). V dropped 5 bases and J dropped 2; count of bases not matched to a gene: 3. This CDR3 region has 14 residues. The CDR3 DNA follows: TGTGCCAGCAGCCTTGGGGGGGCCTACAATGAGCAGTTCTTC. Translating gives CASSLGGAYNEQFF.

This clone turned up a few times. The genes are TRBV9 and TRBJ2-1, with TRBD2 identical over 12 bases. The CDR3 extends over 16 amino acids. V was pared by 4 bases and J by 6 bases, with 8 bases of the junction left unmatched. Germline values: CDR1 SGDLS, CDR2 YYNGEE. The CDR3 reads CASSLRTSGMVNEQFF. CDR3 DNA: TGTGCCAGCAGCCTCCGGACTAGCGGGATGGTCAATGAGCAGTTCTTC. The full variable domain, with the rest looked up from reference TRBV9 and TRBJ2-1, is DSGVTQTPKHLITATGQRVTLRCSPRSGDLSVYWYQQSLDQGLQFLIQYYNGEERAKGNILERFSAQQFPDLHSELNLSSLELGDSALYFCASSLRTSGMVNEQFFGPGTRLTVL.

This clone came up a few times. This chain links TRBV7-2 with TRBJ2-1, with D possibly being TRBD2 (5 bases). V dropped 5 bases and J dropped 0 bases, with 17 bases sitting between them. This CDR3 is 17 amino acids long. In germline, CDR1 is SGHTA, CDR2 FQGNSA. CDR3 nucleotide sequence: TGTGCCAGCAGCACCCTGAAGAGGGCGAGCTCCTACAATGAGCAGTTCTTC. This gives the protein CASSTLKRASSYNEQFF.

This chain joins TRBV5-8 and TRBJ2-5, with D tentatively TRBD1 (6 bases). The CDR3 runs 14 residues. CDR1 and CDR2 (germline): SGHTS, YDEGEE. The V gene lost 0 bases and the J gene lost 2 bases, with 8 bases spanning the gap. The CDR3 is CASSLGTAQETQYF. Here the CDR3 DNA reads TGTGCCAGCAGCTTGGGGACAGCACAAGAGACCCAGTACTTC.

This chain links TRBV7-2 with TRBJ2-1; 9 bases agree with TRBD1. The germline V gene encodes CDR1 SGHTA and CDR2 FQGNSA. The CDR3 is 16 residues long. J was trimmed by 8 bases and V by 5 bases; bases with no gene match: 13. The CDR3 DNA reads as TGTGCCAGCAGCACCGTAGGGACAGGGCATAGGGATGAGCAGTTCTTC. It specifies CASSTVGTGHRDEQFF.

To note about this clone: Other nucleotide sequences from this sample produce the same CDR3. The gene calls are TRBV5-1 and TRBJ1-4; D gene uncertain. V lost 0 bases, J lost 0 bases, and 3 bases lay in between. This CDR3 spans 14 amino acids. Germline V gene sequence: CDR1 SGHRS, CDR2 YFSETQ. In nucleotides, the CDR3 is TGCGCCAGCAGCTTGGCCGCAACTAATGAAAAACTGTTTTTT. Translation gives CASSLAATNEKLFF.

The table lists this clone with a count of one. This rearrangement joins TRBV6-5 to TRBJ2-1; D perhaps matches TRBD1 (6 bases). Trimming stripped 6 bases from V and 4 bases from J, with 16 bases between. The CDR3 length is 15 residues. Germline values: CDR1 MNHEY, CDR2 SVGAGI. The CDR3 nucleotides read TGTGCCAGCAGGTACAGGGAGATTTCGTACAATGAGCAGTTCTTC. Its protein product is CASRYREISYNEQFF.

This clone was counted a few times. The chain is built from TRBV13 and TRBJ1-3, with D unclear. V lost 8 bases to trimming and J lost 0 bases, with 11 bases between them. The CDR3 is made up of 14 amino acids. CDR1 is PRHDT and CDR2 is FYEKMQ in the germline V gene (reference sequence). The CDR3 DNA follows: TGTGCCAGCCGACGACTCCTCTCTGGAAACACCATATATTTT. It encodes CASRRLLSGNTIYF.

The V gene is TRBV10-3, the J gene TRBJ2-1; no firm D call. This CDR3 is built from 12 residues. The V end lost 5 bases, the J end lost 5 bases, and 7 bases lay between the germline ends. The germline V gene has CDR1 ENHRY and CDR2 SYGVKD. The DNA for the CDR3 is TGTGCCATCAGTCCCCGTGACAATGAGCAGTTCTTC. Translated, it gives CAISPRDNEQFF.

This clone has only a few counts. The chain uses TRBV7-9 and TRBJ2-7, with D possibly being TRBD1 (5 bases). The V gene lost 2 bases and the J gene lost 7 bases, with 12 bases spanning the gap. Germline V gene data show CDR1 as SEHNR and CDR2 as FQNEAQ (reference sequence). CDR3 length equals 13 residues. The CDR3 DNA reads as TGTGCCAGCAGCTTACAGTCAGGGTTGGAGCAGTACTTC. Its translation: CASSLQSGLEQYF.

This chain links TRBV14 with TRBJ2-7; the match to TRBD1 covers 8 bases. Trimming at V came to 0 bases and at J to 7 bases, leaving 2 bases not matched to a gene. The CDR3 consists of 13 residues. Germline V gene sequence: CDR1 SGHDN, CDR2 FVKESK. The CDR3 sequence is CASSQDRGLEQYF. In DNA form, the CDR3 reads TGTGCCAGCAGCCAAGACAGGGGGCTAGAGCAGTACTTC.

This clone came up a few times. This chain uses TRBV2 with TRBJ2-7; perhaps TRBD1 as D (5 bases). The germline V gene has CDR1 SNHLY and CDR2 FYNNEI. The CDR3 is 15 residues long. V was clipped by 5 bases and J by 0 bases, with 14 bases between them. As DNA, the CDR3 is TGTGCCAGCAGTCCAGCATGGGGCCCCTCCTACGAGCAGTACTTC. Translating gives CASSPAWGPSYEQYF. Variable domain in full (rest from reference TRBV2 and TRBJ2-7): EPEVTQTPSHQVTQMGQEVILRCVPISNHLYFYWYRQILGQKVEFLVSFYNNEISEKSEIFDDQFSVERPDGSNFTLKIRSTKLEDSAMYFCASSPAWGPSYEQYFGPGTRLTVT.

This clone was picked up a small number of times. Other DNA sequences in the same sample also yield this CDR3. V gene TRBV9 combines with J gene TRBJ2-2, with a tentative D call TRBD2 (6 bases). Trimming pared 0 bases from V and 2 bases from J, leaving 11 bases between. The length of the CDR3 is 16 residues. Germline loops: CDR1 SGDLS, CDR2 YYNGEE. The DNA for the CDR3 is TGTGCCAGCAGCGTAGAGGCGGGGCGCAACACCGGGGAGCTGTTTTTT. Residues: CASSVEAGRNTGELFF.

The genes are TRBV7-9 and TRBJ2-6, with D perhaps TRBD1 (5 bases). Germline V gene data show CDR1 as SEHNR and CDR2 as FQNEAQ (reference sequence). This CDR3 is built from 14 residues. The CDR3 loop reads CGREKDSGANVLTF. The CDR3 DNA follows: TGTGGCAGGGAAAAGGACTCTGGGGCCAACGTCCTGACTTTC.

The V and J genes are TRBV5-6 and TRBJ2-3; either TRBD1 or TRBD2 may supply D (7 bases each). There are 17 residues in the CDR3. The V gene's germline CDR1 is SGHDT and CDR2 YYEEEE. Trimming cost V 0 bases and J 2 bases, with 16 bases left between them. The CDR3 loop reads CASSLVIDRDYTDTQYF. The CDR3 DNA reads TGTGCCAGCAGCTTGGTGATCGACAGGGACTACACAGATACGCAGTATTTT.

V and J are TRBV18 and TRBJ2-1; maybe TRBD1 (5 bases). CDR1 KGHSH and CDR2 LQKENI come from the germline V gene. This CDR3 region has 14 residues. V was shortened by 3 bases and J by 4 bases, with 10 bases between the two germline ends. As DNA, the CDR3 is TGTGCCAGCTCACCGACAGACTCATACAATGAGCAGTTCTTC. Protein sequence: CASSPTDSYNEQFF.

This clone occurred a few times. The chain links TRBV29-1 to TRBJ1-5; possibly TRBD1 for D (5 bases). The CDR3 loop spans 14 amino acids. V shed 7 bases and J shed 1 base, with 14 bases lying between them. CDR1 and CDR2 from the germline V gene are SQVTM and ANQGSEA. The CDR3 nucleotides are TGCAGCGCTGCTCGGGGGGGAAGCAATCAGCCCCAGCATTTT. Residues: CSAARGGSNQPQHF.

This clone was counted a few times. The CDR3 nucleotides read TGTGCCTGCCAGACAGGGGGCGTCGGGGAGCTGTTTTTT. As protein: CACQTGGVGELFF. The chain joins TRBV30 to TRBJ2-2; TRBD1 aligns across 10 bases. The CDR3 is 13 amino acids. Germline V gives CDR1 GTSNPN, CDR2 SVGIG (reference sequence). The trim removed 6 bases at V and 7 bases at J, leaving 5 bases unmatched.

The chain carries TRBV27 and TRBJ2-1; 9 nucleotides agree with TRBD1. The CDR3 is 16 residues long. Trimming took 4 bases from V and 7 from J; bases not matched to a gene: 11. Germline assignment: CDR1 MNHEY and CDR2 SMNVEV (reference sequence). Written as DNA, the CDR3 is TGTGCCAGCAGTTCACGGGGGGACAGGGATGGAAATGAGCAGTTCTTC. Translated, it gives CASSSRGDRDGNEQFF.

CDR3 sequence reads: CASSLGTATNQPQHF. CDR3 nucleotide sequence: TGTGCCAGCAGCCTTGGGACAGCTACCAATCAGCCCCAGCATTTT. This chain links TRBV7-2 with TRBJ1-5, with 7 bases aligning to TRBD1. CDR1 and CDR2 (germline): SGHTA, FQGNSA. The CDR3 totals 15 residues. V lost 5 bases, J lost 3 bases, and 7 bases stayed unmatched.

The rearrangement uses TRBV5-4 and TRBJ2-1; D may be TRBD2 (5 bases). CDR1 is SGHNT and CDR2 is YYREEE in the germline V gene (reference sequence). This CDR3 is built from 12 residues. V was cut by 5 bases and J by 9 bases, with 12 bases left in between. CDR3 sequence: CASRPGGGEQFF. CDR3 nucleotide sequence: TGTGCCAGCAGGCCTGGAGGCGGTGAGCAGTTCTTC.

This rearrangement joins TRBV11-2 to TRBJ2-1, with 13 bases aligning to TRBD2. Trimming removed 3 bases from V and 7 bases from J; junction bases left unmatched: 6. This CDR3 region has 16 residues. Per the germline V gene, CDR1 is SGHAT and CDR2 is FQNNGV. The CDR3 bases are TGTGCCAGCAGCTTTCGAGGACTAGCGGGAGATAATGAGCAGTTCTTC. Amino acids: CASSFRGLAGDNEQFF.

V usage is TRBV7-3 and J usage is TRBJ1-6; D not certain. Trimming removed 5 bases at V and 0 bases at J, with 14 bases between. Germline V gives CDR1 SGHTA, CDR2 FQGTGA. The CDR3 runs 17 residues. In DNA, the CDR3 is TGTGCCAGCAGCGCTACCAGCGCCAGCTCCTATAATTCACCCCTCCACTTT. Translated, it gives CASSATSASSYNSPLHF.

This chain joins TRBV5-6 and TRBJ2-1; the D gene is possibly TRBD2 (5 bases). V was pared by 4 bases and J by 5 bases, with 16 bases between. Germline V gene sequence: CDR1 SGHDT, CDR2 YYEEEE. The CDR3 has 15 residues. CDR3 sequence reads: CASSMDPTGNNEQFF. The CDR3 DNA sequence: TGTGCCAGCAGCATGGACCCCACCGGGAACAATGAGCAGTTCTTC.

A word on this clone: The sample has other DNA sequences that encode this CDR3 too. This chain links TRBV30 with TRBJ2-5; D is ambiguous. CDR3 length: 12 amino acids. Germline V CDR1 and CDR2: GTSNPN, SVGIG (reference sequence). V lost 2 bases and J lost 5, with 9 bases in between. CDR3 nucleotide sequence: TGTGCCTGGAGTAGGACCGGGGAGACCCAGTACTTC. As protein: CAWSRTGETQYF. The full variable domain, its missing parts supplied by reference TRBV30 and TRBJ2-5, is SQTIHQWPATLVQPVGSPLSLECTVEGTSNPNLYWYRQAAGRGLQLLFYSVGIGQISSEVPQNLSASRPQDRQFILSSKKLLLSDSGFYLCAWSRTGETQYFGPGTRLLVL.

The rearrangement uses TRBV28 and TRBJ2-1, with 12 bases identical to TRBD1. V lost 6 bases to trimming and J lost 10 bases; unmatched junction nucleotides: 10. In germline, CDR1 is MDHEN, CDR2 SYDVKM. The CDR3 runs 15 residues. The CDR3: CASRPPGQGAREQFF. Here the CDR3 DNA reads TGTGCCAGCAGACCACCGGGACAGGGGGCTAGGGAGCAGTTCTTC.